This record concerns one T cell receptor (beta chain) sequence. The data were obtained in a study of T cells in tumors after PD-1 blockade. For the study at large: Some patients also took daily vismodegib 150 mg during anti-PD-1 treatment. Peripheral blood samples averaged approximately 33,000 unique clonotypes and around 120,000 templates.

Sequencing was performed with immunoSEQ multiplex PCR; in TCRdb, only in-frame clones are kept and a portion is missing. The sample records around 51,000 clones, 65% to 85% being singletons. V lost 8 bases, J lost 6 bases, and 13 bases lay in between. The CDR3 totals 12 residues. Germline V gives CDR1 LNHDA, CDR2 SQIVND (reference sequence). Specimen: PBMCs, collected before anti-PD-1 treatment. This sequence originates from a human donor with basal cell carcinoma. This rearrangement joins TRBV19 to TRBJ1-1, with D uncertain. The CDR3 spells CASEGNGPEAFF. CDR3 in DNA: TGTGCCAGTGAGGGAAACGGCCCTGAAGCTTTCTTT.